This TCR beta chain was captured in a study of vaccination effects on CD4 cells after COVID-19. As for the study in general: Post-vaccine draws lagged the second dose by a median of 72 days.

As regards this clone: Its antigen is unidentified.

This CDR3 has 12 amino acids. Deletions cut 0 bases from V and 3 bases from J, with 2 bases between. Per germline, CDR1 LNHNV and CDR2 YYDKDF (reference sequence). Method: immunoSEQ multiplex PCR; TCRdb's copy keeps in-frame clones and lacks some. The sample records 15,000 or so clones, about 78% being singletons. In the ViraFEST assay, antigen-specific CD4+ clonotypes were identified by expansion after peptide-pool stimulation. Once cultured for 9 to 11 days, the cells underwent separation to obtain CD4+ T cells. A PCR test confirmed that the person had SARS-CoV-2 infection between March and December 2020. Two-dose BNT162b2 or mRNA-1273 vaccination was given to participants. Fresh IL-2-containing medium replaced half the medium on days 3 and 7. Points from the study as a whole: At late timepoints after vaccination, vaccine- and infection-induced clones shrank markedly. Only a few convalescent patients and no early post-infection timepoints featured in the study.

This chain connects TRBV15 to TRBJ2-5; D gene ambiguous. This TCR came from a human donor who had a prior SARS-CoV-2 infection. Sequences were derived from CD4+ T cells from PBMCs cultured with SARS-CoV-2 spike peptides, sampled after COVID-19 vaccination. CDR3 in DNA: TGTGCCACCAGCAGAGATGAAGAGACCCAGTACTTC. Its translation is CATSRDEETQYF.